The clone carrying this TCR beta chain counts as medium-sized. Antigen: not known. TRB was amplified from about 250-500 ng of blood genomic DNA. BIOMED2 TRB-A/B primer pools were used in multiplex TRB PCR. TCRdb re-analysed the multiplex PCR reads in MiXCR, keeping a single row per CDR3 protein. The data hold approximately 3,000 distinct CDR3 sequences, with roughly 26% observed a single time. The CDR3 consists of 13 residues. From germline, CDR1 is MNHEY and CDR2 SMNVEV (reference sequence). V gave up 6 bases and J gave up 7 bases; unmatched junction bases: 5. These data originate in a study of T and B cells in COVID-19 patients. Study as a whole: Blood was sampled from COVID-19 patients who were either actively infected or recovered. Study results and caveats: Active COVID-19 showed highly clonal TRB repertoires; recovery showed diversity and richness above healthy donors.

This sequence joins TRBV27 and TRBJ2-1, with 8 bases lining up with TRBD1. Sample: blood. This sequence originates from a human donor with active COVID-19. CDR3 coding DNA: TGTGCCAGCAGCCAGGGGGCGCGAAATGAGCAGTTCTTC. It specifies CASSQGARNEQFF.